Each of the 25 T cell receptor beta chains below was sequenced from the same sample in a study of beta chain features in type 1 diabetes. No antigens are known for them. The authors reverse transcribed all of the isolated RNA, so sequencing captured expressed TCRB transcripts. Some clones are missing from TCRdb's copy, which holds only in-frame ones; the method was immunoSEQ multiplex PCR. The sample shows about 53,000 clones, about 64% of them seen only once. Study conclusions and caveats: Type 1 diabetes patients had TCRB CDR3s that were shorter (moderately but significantly so) in all four CD4+ subsets.

Source material: stem cell memory CD4+ T cells from blood. The origin of the receptors is a young woman with type 1 diabetes.

The V gene is TRBV6-6, the J gene TRBJ2-2; D may be TRBD1 (5 bases). Germline CDR1 is MNHNY and CDR2 is SVGAGI (reference sequence). With 8 bases removed from V and 5 bases from J, the gap between germline ends came to 18 bases. There are 15 residues in the CDR3. Here the CDR3 DNA reads TGTGCCAGCTACACGAACAGGTTACCTACCGGGGAGCTGTTTTTT. Encoded protein: CASYTNRLPTGELFF.

The gene calls are TRBV29-1 and TRBJ1-4, with TRBD1 identical over 9 bases. Germline V gene lookup returns CDR1 SQVTM and CDR2 ANQGSEA. The CDR3 extends over 13 amino acids. The ends lost 3 bases at V and 7 bases at J; junction bases unmatched: 3. The CDR3 protein is CSVETGGTEKLFF. CDR3 nucleotide sequence: TGCAGCGTTGAGACAGGGGGGACTGAAAAACTGTTTTTT.

The chain couples TRBV11-2 to TRBJ2-1; 10 nucleotides align to TRBD2. This CDR3 is 17 amino acids long. Germline V lookup: CDR1 SGHAT, CDR2 FQNNGV. V shed 1 base and J 4 bases; nucleotides not matched to a gene: 7. CDR3 sequence: CASSLGASGSGYNEQFF. DNA for the CDR3: TGTGCCAGCAGCTTAGGGGCTAGCGGGAGCGGATACAATGAGCAGTTCTTC.

The chain links TRBV6-5 to TRBJ1-1, with D possibly TRBD1 on 5 matching bases. Germline CDR1 MNHEY, CDR2 SVGAGI. V lost 6 bases and J lost 6, with 11 bases in between. The CDR3 is 12 amino acids. In DNA, the CDR3 is TGTGCCAGCAGCCTCCAGGGATCTGAAGCTTTCTTT. Encoded protein: CASSLQGSEAFF.

This chain's CDR3 is CASTDTGTGGTEAFF. The CDR3 bases are TGTGCCAGCACCGACACCGGGACAGGGGGTACTGAAGCTTTCTTT. The chain recombines TRBV6-6 with TRBJ1-1, with TRBD1 matching over 11 bases. This CDR3 has 15 residues. The V and J ends lost 7 bases and 5 bases, in that order; junction bases with no gene match: 9. Germline CDR1 is MNHNY and CDR2 is SVGAGI (reference sequence).

The chain couples TRBV6-1 to TRBJ2-5; 10 positions match TRBD2. The germline V gene has CDR1 MNHNS and CDR2 SASEGT. The length of the CDR3 is 15 residues. With 4 bases clipped from V and 6 bases from J, the junction kept 8 bases outside the gene matches. The DNA of the CDR3 is TGTGCCAGCAGTGGGCCAGCGGGAGGGATAAAGACCCAGTACTTC. Amino acids: CASSGPAGGIKTQYF.

This clone appeared once. The V call is TRBV10-3, the J call TRBJ1-2; 8 bases match TRBD1. The V gene's germline CDR1 is ENHRY and CDR2 SYGVKD. The CDR3 has 14 residues. After removal of 7 bases from V and 2 bases from J, the junction contained 6 bases not matched to a gene. This chain's CDR3 is CAITEGQANYGYTF. The CDR3 bases are TGTGCCATCACCGAGGGACAGGCCAACTATGGCTACACCTTC.

The chain uses TRBV5-6 and TRBJ1-5; maybe TRBD1 (5 bases). Deletions cut 3 bases from V and 5 bases from J, with 15 bases between. This CDR3 has 15 residues. From germline, CDR1 is SGHDT and CDR2 YYEEEE. The CDR3 coding sequence is TGTGCCAGCAGCTGGGGGGGGGTTACGGATCAGCCCCAGCATTTT. As protein: CASSWGGVTDQPQHF. Supplemented by reference TRBV5-6 and TRBJ1-5, the full variable domain reads DAGVTQSPTHLIKTRGQQVTLRCSPKSGHDTVSWYQQALGQGPQFIFQYYEEEERQRGNFPDRFSGHQFPNYSSELNVNALLLGDSALYLCASSWGGVTDQPQHFGDGTRLSIL.

This chain links TRBV28 with TRBJ1-1, with D possibly TRBD1 on 5 matching bases. V shed 5 bases and J shed 6 bases, with 19 bases lying between them. Per the germline V gene, CDR1 is MDHEN and CDR2 is SYDVKM. The CDR3 sequence is 15 residues long. CDR3 bases: TGTGCCAGCAGTCCGAGTCAGGGTCTGAGCGCTGAAGCTTTCTTT. Translation gives CASSPSQGLSAEAFF.

The chain combines TRBV30 with TRBJ2-1; a possible D gene is TRBD1 (6 bases). The germline V and J ends were trimmed by 1 base and 0 bases, with 10 bases remaining between them. CDR1 GTSNPN and CDR2 SVGIG come from the germline V gene (reference sequence). CDR3 length: 15 residues. The CDR3 nucleotides are TGTGCCTGGAGTGGGGGGCGTATCTCCTACAATGAGCAGTTCTTC. Amino acids: CAWSGGRISYNEQFF.

This rearrangement joins TRBV9 to TRBJ2-2; D is possibly TRBD2 (7 bases). Trimming shortened V by 6 bases and J by 4 bases, and 13 bases separated the two germline ends. CDR1 SGDLS and CDR2 YYNGEE come from the germline V gene. The CDR3 covers 14 residues. The CDR3 sequence: CASKTGGGTGELFF. In DNA, the CDR3 is TGTGCCAGCAAGACGGGGGGCGGCACCGGGGAGCTGTTTTTT.

The chain recombines TRBV6-6 with TRBJ2-3; D is possibly TRBD1 (6 bases). Germline-derived CDR1 and CDR2 are MNHNY and SVGAGI (reference sequence). V was pared by 6 bases and J by 4 bases, with 17 bases between. The CDR3 consists of 15 residues. The CDR3 is CASRPDRTRADTQYF. CDR3 nucleotide sequence: TGTGCCAGCAGGCCGGACAGAACGCGCGCAGATACGCAGTATTTT.

This clone has just a few counts. The chain links TRBV4-1 to TRBJ2-3; the match to TRBD2 covers 13 bases. V gave up 5 bases and J gave up 0 bases; unmatched junction bases: 14. Germline values: CDR1 MGHRA, CDR2 YSYEKL. The CDR3 has 20 residues. CDR3 nucleotide sequence: TGCGCCAGCAGCTCCGCCGGGACTAGCGGGACTTTACGTAGCACAGATACGCAGTATTTT. Protein: CASSSAGTSGTLRSTDTQYF.

This chain connects TRBV6-6 to TRBJ1-5, with TRBD1 as a possible D gene (6 bases). The germline gives CDR1 MNHNY, CDR2 SVGAGI (reference sequence). V lost 5 bases, J lost 2 bases, and 7 bases lay in between. This CDR3 is 13 amino acids long. The CDR3: CASSRQGNQPQHF. CDR3 coding DNA: TGTGCCAGCAGTAGACAGGGCAATCAGCCCCAGCATTTT.

V gene TRBV6-5 combines with J gene TRBJ2-7; 9 bases are shared with TRBD1. Germline-derived CDR1 and CDR2 are MNHEY and SVGAGI. The ends lost 6 bases at V and 0 bases at J; junction bases unmatched: 6. The CDR3 runs to 15 residues. The CDR3, as DNA: TGTGCCAGCAGACCCGGGACAGGGAACTCCTACGAGCAGTACTTC. Residues: CASRPGTGNSYEQYF.

The chain recombines TRBV12-5 with TRBJ1-2; D is unresolved. The CDR3 has 18 amino acids. The V end lost 0 bases, the J end lost 5 bases, and 22 bases lay between the germline ends. In germline, CDR1 is LGHNT, CDR2 FRNRAP. The CDR3 is CASGLVRGDYNPLYGYTF. CDR3 DNA: TGTGCTAGTGGTTTGGTACGAGGAGATTACAATCCCCTTTATGGCTACACCTTC.

The V call is TRBV25-1, the J call TRBJ1-2, with D maybe TRBD1 (5 bases). Trimming took off 1 base at V and 1 base at J, with 7 bases between the two ends. The CDR3 covers 14 residues. Germline CDR1 and CDR2: MGHDK and SYGVNS. The CDR3 region is CASSEWGGNYGYTF. In DNA, the CDR3 is TGTGCCAGCAGTGAATGGGGGGGTAACTATGGCTACACCTTC.

The V and J genes are TRBV9 and TRBJ2-2; D is perhaps TRBD2 (5 bases). CDR1 is SGDLS and CDR2 is YYNGEE in the germline V gene. This CDR3 is built from 14 residues. The germline V and J ends were trimmed by 3 bases and 6 bases, with 12 bases remaining between them. The CDR3 sequence is CASSGHLSAGELFF. CDR3 bases: TGTGCCAGCAGCGGACATCTTAGCGCCGGGGAGCTGTTTTTT. The full variable domain, its missing parts supplied by reference TRBV9 and TRBJ2-2, is DSGVTQTPKHLITATGQRVTLRCSPRSGDLSVYWYQQSLDQGLQFLIQYYNGEERAKGNILERFSAQQFPDLHSELNLSSLELGDSALYFCASSGHLSAGELFFGEGSRLTVL.

The rearrangement uses TRBV19 and TRBJ2-1; no clear D gene. This CDR3 spans 12 amino acids. Germline CDR1 is LNHDA and CDR2 is SQIVND (reference sequence). Trimming pared 3 bases from V and 10 bases from J, leaving 10 bases between. The CDR3 DNA follows: TGTGCCAGTAGTATGACCACAGTCGAGCAGTTCTTC. Protein: CASSMTTVEQFF.

This clone was counted a few times. The V gene is TRBV23-1, the J gene TRBJ2-1; D not certain. TRBV23-1 is designated an ORF whose function remains uncertain. The CDR3 length is 15 residues. The germline V and J ends were trimmed by 3 bases and 2 bases, with 11 bases remaining between them. In nucleotides, the CDR3 is TGCGCCAGCAGTCACCCCGTCTACCCCTACAATGAGCAGTTCTTC. It is translated as CASSHPVYPYNEQFF.

There are a few counts of this clone. The rearrangement uses TRBV29-1 and TRBJ1-2; weak D call: TRBD1 (5 bases). V was clipped by 7 bases and J by 1 base, with 16 bases between them. The CDR3 extends over 14 amino acids. Germline V gene sequence: CDR1 SQVTM, CDR2 ANQGSEA. The CDR3 region has the DNA TGCAGCGCCAAGGGGCCCCAAGTTAACTATGGCTACACCTTC. Translated, it gives CSAKGPQVNYGYTF.

The V and J genes are TRBV7-9 and TRBJ1-1, with D possibly matching TRBD1 (5 bases). The CDR3 covers 14 residues. V shed 3 bases and J shed 6 bases, with 14 bases lying between them. Germline V gene sequence: CDR1 SEHNR, CDR2 FQNEAQ (reference sequence). The DNA for the CDR3 is TGTGCCAGCAGCTTCGGGCAGGGCTACGCTGAAGCTTTCTTT. Translation gives CASSFGQGYAEAFF.

The V gene is TRBV11-2, the J gene TRBJ2-3; D is ambiguous. CDR1 is SGHAT, CDR2 FQNNGV, per germline. The V gene lost 5 bases and the J gene lost 4 bases, with 16 bases spanning the gap. The CDR3 is 15 amino acids. The CDR3 nucleotides read TGTGCCAGCAGCGCCAACCTAGAGCAGTCAGATACGCAGTATTTT. Translating gives CASSANLEQSDTQYF.

V usage is TRBV9 and J usage is TRBJ2-5, with 7 bases fitting TRBD1. J was trimmed by 2 bases and V by 0 bases; bases with no gene match: 1. The CDR3 length is 14 residues. Germline V gene data show CDR1 as SGDLS and CDR2 as YYNGEE. CDR3 sequence: CASSVGRGQETQYF. CDR3 in DNA: TGTGCCAGCAGCGTAGGCAGGGGGCAAGAGACCCAGTACTTC. The full variable domain, completed using reference TRBV9 and TRBJ2-5, is DSGVTQTPKHLITATGQRVTLRCSPRSGDLSVYWYQQSLDQGLQFLIQYYNGEERAKGNILERFSAQQFPDLHSELNLSSLELGDSALYFCASSVGRGQETQYFGPGTRLLVL.

V and J are TRBV11-2 and TRBJ2-3; D is possibly TRBD1 (6 bases). CDR3 size: 15 residues. Germline CDR1 SGHAT, CDR2 FQNNGV. V was cut by 5 bases and J by 3 bases, with 15 bases left in between. This CDR3 reads CASSPTPGETDTQYF. The CDR3 DNA reads TGTGCCAGCAGCCCAACCCCAGGGGAAACAGATACGCAGTATTTT.